Following are 18 T cell receptor beta chains from one sample sequenced in a study of blood T cell repertoires in COVID-19. Method: immunoSEQ multiplex PCR; TCRdb's copy keeps in-frame clones and lacks some. The sample comprises under 90,000 clones, roughly 80% of which are singletons, and 15% to 20% rests with the top ten. Sequenced material: peripheral blood. The receptor source for this set is a woman older than 75 with active or convalescent COVID-19.

V is TRBV28 and J is TRBJ2-1; 8 nucleotides match TRBD2. This CDR3 has 14 amino acids. V lost 5 bases and J lost 4; bases outside the gene matches: 4. CDR1 is MDHEN and CDR2 is SYDVKM in the germline V gene. As DNA, the CDR3 is TGTGCCAGCAGTGGACTAGCAGCATACAATGAGCAGTTCTTC. It encodes CASSGLAAYNEQFF.

The rearrangement links TRBV6-5 to TRBJ1-4; no firm D call. CDR3 length: 15 residues. Germline V gene sequence: CDR1 MNHEY, CDR2 SVGAGI. Between the trimmed V and J ends, which lost 0 bases and 4 bases, there was a span of 9 bases. The CDR3 nucleotides read TGTGCCAGCAGTTACTCGTTGGCCAGTAATGAAAAACTGTTTTTT. Amino acids: CASSYSLASNEKLFF.

The chain carries TRBV28 and TRBJ2-7; 9 bases match TRBD1. CDR1 is MDHEN and CDR2 is SYDVKM in the germline V gene. The junction had 5 bases not matched to a gene; V was cut back by 5 bases and J by 9 bases. This CDR3 is 12 amino acids long. The CDR3 here is CASSERTGAQYF. CDR3 in DNA: TGTGCCAGCAGTGAGCGGACAGGGGCGCAGTACTTC.

V gene TRBV7-8 combines with J gene TRBJ1-1; 10 nucleotides line up with TRBD1. After removal of 5 bases from V and 4 bases from J, the junction contained 10 bases not matched to a gene. The CDR3 has 16 amino acids. Germline-derived CDR1 and CDR2 are SGHVS and FQNEAQ. The CDR3 sequence is CASSLTGGYGGTEAFF. The CDR3, as DNA: TGTGCCAGCAGCCTGACAGGGGGCTATGGGGGCACTGAAGCTTTCTTT.

J is TRBJ2-5 and V is TRBV6-2 or TRBV6-3; D is ambiguous. Germline CDR1 MNHEY, CDR2 SVGEGT. Trimming left V 6 bases short and J 1 base short, with 12 bases between. This CDR3 comprises 14 residues. The CDR3 coding sequence is TGTGCCAGCAGCTCCCCACGAGTCCAAGAGACCCAGTACTTC. The encoded protein is CASSSPRVQETQYF.

The J gene is TRBJ1-1, the V gene TRBV5-4; D is unclear. Trimming removed 1 base at V and 3 bases at J, with 13 bases between. The germline gives CDR1 SGHNT, CDR2 YYREEE (reference sequence). The CDR3 loop spans 15 amino acids. Here the CDR3 reads CASSLRNTRDTEAFF. CDR3 coding DNA: TGTGCCAGCAGCTTGCGAAATACTAGAGACACTGAAGCTTTCTTT.

This chain links TRBV21-1 with TRBJ2-1; the table assigns TRBD2, which was not confirmed against the DNA. TRBV21-1 is a documented pseudogene. This CDR3 is built from 16 residues. The CDR3 nucleotides read TGTGCCAGCGGACTCTCCGGGACTAGCGGGACCCGCGAGCAGTTCTTC. Protein: CASGLSGTSGTREQFF.

The chain links TRBV25-1 to TRBJ1-1, with D possibly matching TRBD1 (6 bases). V was cut by 2 bases and J by 1 base, with 11 bases left in between. Germline values: CDR1 MGHDK, CDR2 SYGVNS. The CDR3 runs 15 residues. The CDR3 here is CASSERQGRNTEAFF. The CDR3 coding sequence is TGTGCCAGCAGTGAACGGCAGGGGAGGAACACTGAAGCTTTCTTT. Full variable domain (missing parts from reference TRBV25-1 and TRBJ1-1): EADIYQTPRYLVIGTGKKITLECSQTMGHDKMYWYQQDPGMELHLIHYSYGVNSTEKGDLSSESTVSRIRTEHFPLTLESARPSHTSQYLCASSERQGRNTEAFFGQGTRLTVV.

V is TRBV5-1 and J is TRBJ2-3; no clear D. Germline V gene data show CDR1 as SGHRS and CDR2 as YFSETQ. CDR3 length: 16 residues. Trimming shortened V by 0 bases and J by 3 bases, and 14 bases separated the two germline ends. The CDR3 nucleotides read TGCGCCAGCAGCTTGGCAACTACCTTAGAAACAGATACGCAGTATTTT. Protein product: CASSLATTLETDTQYF.

The rearrangement links TRBV7-2 to TRBJ1-5, with D possibly TRBD1 on 6 matching bases. The V and J ends lost 5 bases and 5 bases respectively, with 13 bases between them. This CDR3 spans 14 amino acids. Germline values: CDR1 SGHTA, CDR2 FQGNSA. The CDR3, as DNA: TGTGCCAGCAGCCCTCAACCAGGGGATCAGCCCCAGCATTTT. Translating gives CASSPQPGDQPQHF.

V is TRBV4-2 and J is TRBJ1-2; 10 bases align to TRBD1. After removal of 6 bases from V and 5 bases from J, the junction contained 12 bases not matched to a gene. Looked up from germline, CDR1 is LGHNA and CDR2 is YNFKEQ. The CDR3 extends over 16 amino acids. CDR3 coding DNA: TGTGCCAGCAGACCCGAATGGGACAGGGGCACGTATGGCTACACCTTC. This gives the protein CASRPEWDRGTYGYTF.

In its sample, this clone was seen a few times. The V gene is TRBV2, the J gene TRBJ2-2; TRBD1 agrees at 8 bases. V was clipped by 6 bases and J by 4 bases; unmatched bases: 10. In germline, CDR1 is SNHLY, CDR2 FYNNEI. This CDR3 region has 16 residues. This CDR3 is CASRDSQGASTGELFF. The CDR3 region has the DNA TGTGCCAGCAGGGACTCTCAGGGGGCGAGCACCGGGGAGCTGTTTTTT.

The rearrangement links TRBV28 to TRBJ2-7, with D perhaps TRBD1 (6 bases). The CDR3 contains 13 residues. Deletions cut 6 bases from V and 2 bases from J, with 11 bases between. In germline, CDR1 is MDHEN, CDR2 SYDVKM. CDR3 DNA: TGTGCCAGCAGACGAGGACAGACCTACGAGCAGTACTTC. Translating it yields CASRRGQTYEQYF.

The V gene is TRBV9, the J gene TRBJ1-3; 9 bases match TRBD1. The V segment lost 3 bases and the J segment 6 bases; nucleotides outside the gene matches: 7. Germline CDR1 SGDLS, CDR2 YYNGEE. CDR3 length: 15 residues. This chain's CDR3 is CASSARQGGVNTIYF. CDR3 DNA: TGTGCCAGCAGCGCCCGACAGGGGGGTGTAAACACCATATATTTT.

This chain links TRBV3-1 (or the pseudogene TRBV3-2) with TRBJ2-5; D is possibly TRBD2 (5 bases). Germline lookup yields CDR1 LGHDT and CDR2 YNNKEL (reference sequence). The ends were cut back, 3 bases at V and 4 bases at J, with 15 bases in the middle. The CDR3 extends over 15 amino acids. CDR3 sequence: CASSHKDLARETQYF. The CDR3 bases are TGTGCCAGCAGCCACAAAGACCTAGCAAGAGAGACCCAGTACTTC.

The genes are TRBV3-1 (or the pseudogene TRBV3-2) and TRBJ2-1; TRBD2 matches at 7 bases. Germline V gene lookup returns CDR1 LGHDT and CDR2 YNNKEL (reference sequence). Losses at the gene ends were 1 base for V and 6 bases for J; bases not matched to a gene: 3. The CDR3 contains 14 residues. CDR3 residues: CASSQGLAANEQFF. CDR3 nucleotides: TGTGCCAGCAGCCAAGGGCTAGCGGCCAATGAGCAGTTCTTC.

This sequence joins TRBV19 and TRBJ1-5; a weak D match, TRBD1 (5 bases). Trimming pared 3 bases from V and 8 bases from J, leaving 8 bases between. The CDR3 extends over 12 amino acids. Germline V gene lookup returns CDR1 LNHDA and CDR2 SQIVND (reference sequence). Written as DNA, the CDR3 is TGTGCCAGTAGTATTGGGGGGAAGCCCCAGCATTTT. This encodes CASSIGGKPQHF.

V gene TRBV30 combines with J gene TRBJ1-1, with 7 bases aligning to TRBD1. Germline V lookup: CDR1 GTSNPN, CDR2 SVGIG (reference sequence). This CDR3 region has 12 residues. V trimming: 4 bases; J trimming: 8 bases; junction bases outside the gene matches: 7. The CDR3 DNA reads as TGTGCCTGGATGTACCGGGACAGAGAAGCTTTCTTT. This encodes CAWMYRDREAFF.